These 3 T cell receptor beta chains were sequenced from one sample in a study of T cell responses to AZD1222 COVID-19 vaccine listed by TCRdb under 2021. The library came from the immunoSEQ multiplex PCR assay. Drawn from immuneACCESS, this table holds only the in-frame rearrangements with V and J called that TCRdb kept. Clones are partly lost; checked studies trace under half to an unresolved V gene and leave the rest unexplained. The sample contains just over 65,000 clones, about 90% of them found a single time. The ten largest clones capture 17% of the sample. According to the study, the label for this sample's time point signals: baseline before first vaccination. The sequences come from peripheral blood, collected on day 0 of AZD1222 vaccination. These receptors originate from an adult in good health.

This sequence joins TRBV11-3 and TRBJ1-1, with 7 bases fitting TRBD1. Germline trimming cut 4 bases from V and 2 bases from J; bases unmatched to any gene: 4. In germline, CDR1 is SGHNT, CDR2 YENEEA. The CDR3 is made up of 14 amino acids. Written as DNA, the CDR3 is TGTGCCAGCAGCTCCGGACAGGACAACACTGAAGCTTTCTTT. This sequence encodes CASSSGQDNTEAFF.

The rearrangement links TRBV5-6 to TRBJ1-2, with D perhaps matching TRBD1 (6 bases). This CDR3 contains 12 residues. V was shortened by 2 bases and J by 6 bases, with 8 bases between the two germline ends. The V gene's germline CDR1 is SGHDT and CDR2 YYEEEE. The CDR3 sequence: CASSLQGDGYTF. The CDR3 DNA sequence: TGTGCCAGCAGCTTACAGGGAGATGGCTACACCTTC.

This clone is labeled medium-sized. The V gene is TRBV6-5, the J gene TRBJ2-5, with 9 bases lining up with TRBD2. The CDR3 has 16 amino acids. V trimming: 6 bases; J trimming: 5 bases; junction bases outside the gene matches: 13. Germline V CDR1 and CDR2: MNHEY, SVGAGI. The CDR3 loop is CASSYLGGRAGETQYF. In nucleotides, the CDR3 is TGTGCCAGCAGCTACCTTGGCGGGAGGGCCGGGGAGACCCAGTACTTC.